This T cell receptor beta chain was retrieved from a study of shared clonotypes between healthy human individuals. The CDR3 consists of 15 residues. The V gene's germline CDR1 is SGHRS and CDR2 YFSETQ. The trim removed 4 bases at V and 5 bases at J, leaving 7 bases unmatched. At deep level, the assay was performed. Clones were sequenced by immunoSEQ multiplex PCR, and TCRdb holds only the in-frame ones, with some missing. The sample lists approximately 2,300,000 clones, roughly 90% seen once, with around 0.35% in the top ten. The chain links TRBV5-1 to TRBJ2-5, with TRBD1 identical over 11 bases. This receptor was identified in a man between 18 and 35 years old in good health. Some clones in this sample may be carry-over from other donors' samples. Material: naive CD4+ T cells from PBMCs. Subset specified: CD45RA+ positively selected. The CDR3 loop is CASSAGQGARETQYF. CDR3 nucleotides: TGCGCCAGCAGCGCCGGACAGGGGGCGCGCGAGACCCAGTACTTC.